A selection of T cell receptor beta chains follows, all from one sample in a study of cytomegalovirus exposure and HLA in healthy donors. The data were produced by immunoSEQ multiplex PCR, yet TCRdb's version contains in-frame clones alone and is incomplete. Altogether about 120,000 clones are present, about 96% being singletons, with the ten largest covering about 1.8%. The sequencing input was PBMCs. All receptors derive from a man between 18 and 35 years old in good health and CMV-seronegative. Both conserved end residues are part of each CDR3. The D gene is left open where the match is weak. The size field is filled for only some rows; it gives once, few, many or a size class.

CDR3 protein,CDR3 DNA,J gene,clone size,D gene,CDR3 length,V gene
CASSAGQSVF,TGTGCCAGCAGTGCGGGACAGTCCGTATTC,TRBJ2-7,.,TRBD1,10,TRBV6-1
CASSQDLGLSGNTIYF,TGCGCCAGCAGCCAAGATTTGGGGCTCTCTGGAAACACCATATATTTT,TRBJ1-3,.,.,16,TRBV4-3
CASSQIDRDKNIQYF,TGTGCCAGCAGCCAAATAGACAGGGACAAAAACATTCAGTACTTC,TRBJ2-4,.,TRBD1,15,TRBV4-2
CASSPWGVQNTGELFF,TGTGCCAGCAGCCCATGGGGGGTACAAAACACCGGGGAGCTGTTTTTT,TRBJ2-2,.,.,16,TRBV7-2
CASSSGTVTDTQYF,TGTGCCAGCAGCTCAGGGACAGTCACAGATACGCAGTATTTT,TRBJ2-3,.,TRBD1,14,TRBV7-3
CASSTITGVGTEAFF,TGTGCCAGTAGTACGATAACAGGGGTGGGCACTGAAGCTTTCTTT,TRBJ1-1,.,TRBD1,15,TRBV19
CASSLREASYEQYF,TGTGCCAGCAGTTTAAGAGAGGCCTCCTACGAGCAGTACTTC,TRBJ2-7,.,.,14,TRBV28
CASSHQGENQPQHF,TGTGCCAGCAGCCATCAGGGGGAGAATCAGCCCCAGCATTTT,TRBJ1-5,.,TRBD1,14,TRBV7-9
CASSAGAGTGFNEQFF,TGTGCCAGCAGCGCCGGAGCGGGAACGGGTTTCAATGAGCAGTTCTTC,TRBJ2-1,.,TRBD2,16,TRBV9
CAWSVYRTGGEPGELFF,TGTGCCTGGAGTGTATACCGGACAGGGGGCGAACCCGGGGAGCTGTTTTTT,TRBJ2-2,.,TRBD1,17,TRBV30
CASTLHGGPSYNEQFF,TGCGCCAGTACCCTCCACGGGGGGCCCTCCTACAATGAGCAGTTCTTC,TRBJ2-1,.,.,16,TRBV5-1
CASSPPVQYEQYF,TGTGCCAGCAGTCCCCCAGTTCAGTACGAGCAGTACTTC,TRBJ2-7,once,.,13,TRBV28
CASSPRTQVNTEAFF,TGTGCCAGCTCACCACGGACACAGGTGAACACTGAAGCTTTCTTT,TRBJ1-1,.,.,15,TRBV18
CASRLAGSGKDEQYF,TGTGCCAGCAGACTCGCCGGGAGCGGGAAGGACGAGCAGTACTTC,TRBJ2-7,.,TRBD2,15,TRBV6-5
CASSLGGRVTYNEQFF,TGTGCCAGCAGCTTGGGCGGGAGGGTTACCTACAATGAGCAGTTCTTC,TRBJ2-1,.,TRBD2,16,TRBV7-3
CASKATGILNTEAFF,TGTGCCAGCAAAGCAACAGGGATCCTGAACACTGAAGCTTTCTTT,TRBJ1-1,.,.,15,TRBV6-1
CASSRDQETQYF,TGTGCCAGCAGCCGGGACCAAGAGACCCAGTACTTC,TRBJ2-5,few,.,12,TRBV7-8
CASSLPGTEAFF,TGTGCCAGCAGTCTGCCAGGAACTGAAGCTTTCTTT,TRBJ1-1,.,.,12,TRBV6-6
CASSLSGGSYEQYF,TGTGCCAGCAGTTTGTCAGGGGGCAGCTACGAGCAGTACTTC,TRBJ2-7,.,TRBD1,14,TRBV6-5
CASSTQTSGIYEQYF,TGTGCCAGCAGCACCCAGACTAGCGGGATTTACGAGCAGTACTTC,TRBJ2-7,.,TRBD2,15,TRBV5-5
CAINTGDYGYTF,TGTGCCATCAATACAGGGGACTATGGCTACACCTTC,TRBJ1-2,.,TRBD1,12,TRBV10-3
CASSPRGGGTTF,TGTGCCAGTAGCCCCCGGGGTGGCGGGACCACCTTC,TRBJ2-7,.,.,12,TRBV19
CASNRGGTNQPQHF,TGTGCCAGCAATAGAGGGGGCACGAATCAGCCCCAGCATTTT,TRBJ1-5,.,TRBD1,14,TRBV2
CASSSLGWGDDTGELFF,TGTGCCAGCTCCTCCCTGGGGTGGGGAGATGACACCGGGGAGCTGTTTTTT,TRBJ2-2,.,.,17,TRBV28
CASSGGLNQETQYF,TGTGCCAGCAGTGGCGGACTGAACCAAGAGACCCAGTACTTC,TRBJ2-5,.,.,14,TRBV6-5
CASTAGLNTGELFF,TGCGCCAGCACAGCGGGATTGAACACCGGGGAGCTGTTTTTT,TRBJ2-2,.,TRBD2,14,TRBV4-3
CASTIGLADHNEQFF,TGTGCCAGCACCATAGGACTAGCGGACCACAATGAGCAGTTCTTC,TRBJ2-1,.,TRBD2,15,TRBV28
CASRPGQVGKLFF,TGTGCCAGCCGGCCGGGACAGGTGGGGAAACTGTTTTTT,TRBJ1-4,.,TRBD1,13,TRBV19
CASSSTTYNEQFF,TGTGCCAGCAGTTCCACTACCTACAATGAGCAGTTCTTC,TRBJ2-1,.,.,13,TRBV28